The 21 T cell receptor beta chains listed next were all sequenced from one sample in a study of PD-1 blockade in classical Hodgkin lymphoma. Time point described: cycle 4 day 1 (C4D1), after five to seven weeks of nivolumab. Every patient relapsed after autologous stem cell transplantation, and brentuximab vedotin exposure varied. Isolation of CD4+ T cells from thawed PBMCs was performed by magnetic negative selection. Libraries were prepared by immunoSEQ multiplex PCR; TCRdb keeps only in-frame clonotypes and omits some of them. The profile shows approximately 1,900 clones, approximately 80% of them singletons. The material sequenced was CD4+ T cells from blood, taken before the fourth cycle of nivolumab. The source of these receptors is a human donor with classical Hodgkin lymphoma.

The CDR3 DNA reads as TGCGCCAGCAGCCTGGATGGCAGGCCTGGGGCCAACGTCCTGACTTTC. Translating it yields CASSLDGRPGANVLTF. The V gene is TRBV5-1, the J gene TRBJ2-6; the D is unclear. This CDR3 is 16 amino acids long. CDR1 is SGHRS, CDR2 YFSETQ, per germline. Between the trimmed V and J ends, which lost 4 bases and 2 bases, there was a span of 13 bases.

The gene calls are TRBV6-6 and TRBJ1-6; 7 nucleotides line up with TRBD1. The germline CDR1 and CDR2 sequences are MNHNY and SVGAGI (reference sequence). There are 15 residues in the CDR3. V shed 0 bases, J shed 7 bases, and the junction held 3 bases outside the gene matches. The CDR3: CASSYSRQGNSPLHF. Written as DNA, the CDR3 is TGTGCCAGCAGTTACTCCCGACAGGGAAATTCACCCCTCCACTTT.

The table lists this clone with a count of one. The chain links TRBV5-1 to TRBJ2-3; D tentatively fits TRBD1 or TRBD2 (6 bases each). V shed 6 bases and J shed 0 bases, with 14 bases lying between them. The CDR3 loop spans 15 amino acids. Germline CDR1 and CDR2: SGHRS and YFSETQ. Here the CDR3 reads CASMIGGYSTDTQYF. The CDR3 region has the DNA TGCGCCAGCATGATAGGGGGGTATAGCACAGATACGCAGTATTTT.

The chain is built from TRBV9 and TRBJ1-6; the D is unclear. V lost 0 bases to trimming and J lost 9 bases, with 7 bases between them. Germline-derived CDR1 and CDR2 are SGDLS and YYNGEE. This CDR3 is 13 amino acids long. The CDR3 spells CASSVDVTSPLHF. The DNA of the CDR3 is TGTGCCAGCAGCGTAGACGTTACTTCACCCCTCCACTTT.

The chain joins TRBV27 to TRBJ1-3, with a possible D match to TRBD1 (6 bases). Trimming took off 6 bases at V and 2 bases at J, with 20 bases between the two ends. This CDR3 contains 17 residues. Germline V gene data show CDR1 as MNHEY and CDR2 as SMNVEV (reference sequence). This chain's CDR3 is CASSPLTGLGTGNTIYF. The CDR3 nucleotides read TGTGCCAGCAGCCCCCTGACAGGTTTAGGGACTGGAAACACCATATATTTT.

The genes are TRBV7-2 and TRBJ2-7, with D hard to call. The CDR3 extends over 13 amino acids. V lost 1 base to trimming and J lost 0 bases, with 4 bases between them. Germline CDR1 reads SGHTA; CDR2 reads FQGNSA. The CDR3 reads CASSLVSSYEQYF. The CDR3 coding sequence is TGTGCCAGCAGCTTAGTCAGCTCCTACGAGCAGTACTTC.

This clone was detected a few times. CDR3 sequence: CASTNGGVLEQYF. CDR3 DNA sequence: TGTGCCAGCACCAACGGGGGGGTTCTCGAGCAGTACTTC. The chain is built from TRBV6-5 and TRBJ2-7, with 8 bases aligning to TRBD2. Germline CDR1 and CDR2: MNHEY and SVGAGI. J gave up 6 bases and V 7 bases, and 8 bases lay outside the gene matches. CDR3 size: 13 residues.

This clone has only one observation. The chain joins TRBV19 to TRBJ2-5, with D maybe TRBD1 (5 bases). This CDR3 comprises 12 residues. The germline gives CDR1 LNHDA, CDR2 SQIVND (reference sequence). Trimming removed 6 bases at V and 6 bases at J, with 11 bases between. The CDR3 spells CASSTGGKTQYF. In DNA, the CDR3 is TGTGCCAGTAGCACAGGTGGGAAGACCCAGTACTTC. Supplemented by reference TRBV19 and TRBJ2-5, the full variable domain reads DGGITQSPKYLFRKEGQNVTLSCEQNLNHDAMYWYRQDPGQGLRLIYYSQIVNDFQKGDIAEGYSVSREKKESFPLTVTSAQKNPTAFYLCASSTGGKTQYFGPGTRLLVL.

The rearrangement uses TRBV7-2 and TRBJ2-5; 8 bases match TRBD2. The CDR3 has 14 residues. Germline V gene sequence: CDR1 SGHTA, CDR2 FQGNSA. J lost 4 bases, V lost 9 bases, and 10 bases had no gene match. The chain's CDR3 is CARNAGAGGETQYF. CDR3 nucleotide sequence: TGTGCCAGAAATGCTGGGGCGGGAGGAGAGACCCAGTACTTC.

The genes are TRBV2 and TRBJ2-3, with 8 bases lining up with TRBD1. Unmatched junction bases numbered 7, after V lost 5 bases and J lost 0 bases. CDR1 SNHLY and CDR2 FYNNEI come from the germline V gene. The CDR3 is 16 amino acids. CDR3 sequence: CASSLGQGSSTDTQYF. CDR3 nucleotide sequence: TGTGCCAGCAGTCTAGGACAGGGTTCGAGCACAGATACGCAGTATTTT.

This clone was found once. This chain joins TRBV6-6 and TRBJ1-5; 10 positions match TRBD1. V gave up 5 bases and J gave up 6 bases; unmatched junction bases: 7. Germline V gives CDR1 MNHNY, CDR2 SVGAGI (reference sequence). The length of the CDR3 is 15 residues. CDR3 amino acids: CASSLRDRGTQPQHF. The CDR3 coding sequence is TGTGCCAGCAGTCTCCGGGACAGGGGTACTCAGCCCCAGCATTTT.

The gene calls are TRBV9 and TRBJ1-3; 9 bases are a match to TRBD1. This CDR3 has 20 residues. The germline V gene encodes CDR1 SGDLS and CDR2 YYNGEE. V trimming: 3 bases; J trimming: 4 bases; junction bases outside the gene matches: 20. The CDR3 DNA reads TGTGCCAGCAGCGCGTACGGGACAGGGAGTTGGACCTGGGTGGGAAACACCATATATTTT. As protein: CASSAYGTGSWTWVGNTIYF.

V and J are TRBV2 and TRBJ2-1; TRBD1 might be the D (6 bases). The germline V and J ends were trimmed by 4 bases and 0 bases, with 19 bases remaining between them. This CDR3 is built from 18 residues. CDR1 and CDR2 from the germline V gene are SNHLY and FYNNEI. Written as DNA, the CDR3 is TGTGCCAGCAGTGGGGACACAGAGTCCTTCAGCTCCTACAATGAGCAGTTCTTC. Encoded protein: CASSGDTESFSSYNEQFF.

V gene TRBV18 combines with J gene TRBJ2-5, with TRBD1 matching over 11 bases. Per germline, CDR1 KGHSH and CDR2 LQKENI. V shed 5 bases, J shed 2 bases, and the junction held 13 bases outside the gene matches. CDR3 size: 18 residues. CDR3 amino acids: CASSSGTGGIARQETQYF. CDR3 sequence (DNA): TGTGCCAGCTCATCCGGGACAGGGGGGATCGCCCGACAAGAGACCCAGTACTTC.

The CDR3 sequence: CASSLRGGGGANYGYTF. CDR3 DNA: TGTGCCAGCAGTTTAAGGGGCGGGGGGGGTGCTAACTATGGCTACACCTTC. The gene calls are TRBV27 and TRBJ1-2; D might be TRBD1 (5 bases). Germline CDR1 MNHEY, CDR2 SMNVEV (reference sequence). The CDR3 length is 17 residues. The V end was cut by 2 bases, the J end by 0 bases, with 16 bases between.

The gene calls are TRBV30 and TRBJ2-6; possible D gene TRBD2, 7 bases. Trimming took off 0 bases at V and 3 bases at J, with 12 bases between the two ends. The CDR3 length is 16 residues. Germline CDR1 and CDR2: GTSNPN and SVGIG (reference sequence). CDR3 nucleotide sequence: TGTGCCTGGAGTGTAGCCGGGGGGCTTGGGGCCAACGTCCTGACTTTC. Encoded protein: CAWSVAGGLGANVLTF. Full variable domain (remainder filled in from reference TRBV30 and TRBJ2-6): SQTIHQWPATLVQPVGSPLSLECTVEGTSNPNLYWYRQAAGRGLQLLFYSVGIGQISSEVPQNLSASRPQDRQFILSSKKLLLSDSGFYLCAWSVAGGLGANVLTFGAGSRLTVL.

This clone was detected only a few times. The chain employs TRBV19 and TRBJ1-1; no clear D. V gave up 6 bases and J gave up 0 bases, with 8 bases separating them. Germline lookup yields CDR1 LNHDA and CDR2 SQIVND (reference sequence). The CDR3 extends over 13 amino acids. CDR3 protein: CASSPGMNTEAFF. In nucleotides, the CDR3 is TGTGCCAGTAGCCCCGGGATGAACACTGAAGCTTTCTTT. The full variable domain, in which reference TRBV19 and TRBJ1-1 provide the parts outside the CDR3, is DGGITQSPKYLFRKEGQNVTLSCEQNLNHDAMYWYRQDPGQGLRLIYYSQIVNDFQKGDIAEGYSVSREKKESFPLTVTSAQKNPTAFYLCASSPGMNTEAFFGQGTRLTVV.

This sequence joins TRBV10-2 and TRBJ1-2, with a weak D call TRBD1 (5 bases). V lost 8 bases, J lost 3 bases, and 16 bases lay in between. The CDR3 consists of 14 residues. CDR1 and CDR2 from the germline V gene are WSHSY and SAAADI. CDR3: CASLREGQDYGYTF. The CDR3 nucleotides are TGCGCCAGCCTACGAGAGGGGCAGGACTATGGCTACACCTTC.

The chain has TRBV11-2 and TRBJ1-1; maybe TRBD1 (5 bases). This CDR3 region has 13 residues. Germline V gives CDR1 SGHAT, CDR2 FQNNGV. The V end was cut by 3 bases, the J end by 0 bases, with 5 bases between. CDR3 region: CASSLGVNTEAFF. The CDR3 DNA is TGTGCCAGCAGCTTGGGGGTGAACACTGAAGCTTTCTTT.

As concerns this clone: At the DNA level, this CDR3 is encoded by other sequences in the same sample as well. The chain recombines TRBV10-3 with TRBJ2-7, with 10 bases matching TRBD2. The CDR3 sequence is 17 residues long. Unmatched junction bases numbered 12, after V lost 3 bases and J lost 4 bases. Germline assignment: CDR1 ENHRY and CDR2 SYGVKD. The CDR3 DNA sequence: TGTGCCATCAGTGATTTGGCCGGGGCTAGCGGGAGTTACGAGCAGTACTTC. It is translated as CAISDLAGASGSYEQYF.

V gene TRBV6-5 combines with J gene TRBJ2-7; possibly TRBD1 for D (6 bases). Germline V CDR1 and CDR2: MNHEY, SVGAGI. V was pared by 10 bases and J by 3 bases, with 22 bases between. The CDR3 sequence is 15 residues long. The DNA of the CDR3 is TGTGCCACCCAACGCGCCTTACAGGGCGTCTACGAGCAGTACTTC. Its protein is CATQRALQGVYEQYF.